The 14 T cell receptor beta chains presented below share a single source sample, sequenced in a study of identical twins. A single record per CDR3 protein comes from TCRdb applying MiXCR to the 5' RACE reads. The table shows about 550,000 distinct CDR3 sequences, with 20% to 25% occurring only once. The sample was also reused in another study, on yellow fever vaccine responses in identical twins.

The specimen sequenced was CD4+ T cells sorted from blood. The receptors shown here come from a woman under 30 in good health.

The chain carries TRBV6-1 and TRBJ2-5, with unresolved D. Germline lookup yields CDR1 MNHNS and CDR2 SASEGT. Trimming took 5 bases from V and 5 from J, leaving 18 bases between them. The CDR3 consists of 15 residues. The CDR3 DNA is TGTGCCAGCAGTCCTATGGCCGCCGGGTCGGAGACCCAGTACTTC. Translated: CASSPMAAGSETQYF.

This clonotype has more than one count but fewer than ten. The V call is TRBV6-1, the J call TRBJ2-2, with D tentatively TRBD2 (6 bases). This CDR3 comprises 17 residues. The V end lost 3 bases, the J end lost 2 bases, and 16 bases lay between the germline ends. Germline V CDR1 and CDR2: MNHNS, SASEGT. The CDR3 protein is CASSDKPGVTNTGELFF. As DNA, the CDR3 is TGTGCCAGCAGTGATAAGCCGGGAGTTACCAACACCGGGGAGCTGTTTTTT.

The chain employs TRBV6-1 and TRBJ2-1; weak D call: TRBD2 (6 bases). Germline lookup yields CDR1 MNHNS and CDR2 SASEGT. The CDR3 loop spans 13 amino acids. V lost 6 bases and J lost 8, with 14 bases in between. The CDR3 protein is CASSRLERDEQFF. The CDR3, as DNA: TGTGCCAGCAGCCGCCTTGAGCGGGATGAGCAGTTCTTC.

V and J are TRBV29-1 and TRBJ2-1; the D is unclear. Deletions cut 3 bases from V and 7 bases from J, with 13 bases between. There are 13 residues in the CDR3. Germline CDR1 and CDR2: SQVTM and ANQGSEA. The CDR3 loop is CSVEWGSRNEQFF. The CDR3 DNA is TGCAGCGTTGAGTGGGGATCGAGGAATGAGCAGTTCTTC.

This clonotype was seen repeatedly, ten times or more. This chain joins TRBV7-2 and TRBJ2-1, with 13 bases aligning to TRBD2. The CDR3 consists of 15 residues. Germline loops: CDR1 SGHTA, CDR2 FQGNSA. V was clipped by 4 bases and J by 5 bases; unmatched bases: 2. The CDR3 protein is CASSSGLAGNNEQFF. CDR3 coding DNA: TGTGCCAGCAGCTCGGGACTAGCGGGGAACAATGAGCAGTTCTTC.

Details on this clonotype: One end of the junction fails to match germline, which may point to a read error. The chain joins TRBV12-3 or TRBV12-4 to TRBJ1-3; 8 bases are a match to TRBD1. The CDR3 length is 12 residues. The CDR3 here is CASSSAGGAGKF. The CDR3 bases are TGTGCCAGCAGCTCCGCAGGGGGCGCGGGGAAGTTT.

This clonotype has a handful of counts. This sequence joins TRBV10-3 and TRBJ1-2; 8 nucleotides align to TRBD1. V lost 2 bases and J lost 12; bases outside the gene matches: 2. This CDR3 contains 11 residues. Germline CDR1 reads ENHRY; CDR2 reads SYGVKD. CDR3 loop: CAISEGQGDTF. Written as DNA, the CDR3 is TGTGCCATCAGTGAGGGACAGGGAGACACCTTC.

The chain carries TRBV25-1 and TRBJ1-6; D gene uncertain. CDR3 size: 13 residues. The V and J ends lost 5 bases and 8 bases respectively, with 10 bases between them. Germline CDR1 is MGHDK and CDR2 is SYGVNS. The CDR3 protein is CASSTPPDSPLHF. CDR3 nucleotide sequence: TGTGCCAGCAGTACTCCTCCGGATTCACCCCTCCACTTT.

The rearrangement uses TRBV12-3 or TRBV12-4 and TRBJ2-5; D possibly uses TRBD1 or TRBD2 (6 bases each). V lost 4 bases and J lost 7, with 19 bases in between. The CDR3 consists of 15 residues. Here the CDR3 DNA reads TGTGCCAGCAGTTCTCCCCCCCGGACAGCGGGGACCCAGTACTTC. Protein product: CASSSPPRTAGTQYF.

The chain uses TRBV10-3 and TRBJ2-5; D is possibly TRBD1 or TRBD2 (5 bases each). Looked up from germline, CDR1 is ENHRY and CDR2 is SYGVKD. CDR3 length: 16 residues. Trimming removed 0 bases from V and 5 bases from J, with 16 bases in between. CDR3 coding DNA: TGTGCCATCAGTGAGTCGGGACCGCAAGGGACGGAGACCCAGTACTTC. Translating it yields CAISESGPQGTETQYF.

This clonotype was seen a few times. The V call is TRBV4-2, the J call TRBJ1-1, with D tentatively TRBD1 (5 bases). CDR3 length equals 13 residues. The V gene lost 0 bases and the J gene lost 5 bases, with 7 bases spanning the gap. The V gene's germline CDR1 is LGHNA and CDR2 YNFKEQ. CDR3 in DNA: TGTGCCAGCAGCCAAGAGAGGGGTACTGAAGCTTTCTTT. Its protein is CASSQERGTEAFF.

V gene TRBV6-2 or TRBV6-3 combines with J gene TRBJ2-3, with no clear D. The CDR3 length is 14 residues. Trimming took 6 bases from V and 4 from J, leaving 14 bases between them. Per the germline V gene, CDR1 is MNHEY and CDR2 is SVGEGT. The CDR3 DNA sequence: TGTGCCAGCAGCCCGGCCGGAAGCCCAGATACGCAGTATTTT. Protein sequence: CASSPAGSPDTQYF.

This CDR3 reads CASSESRGIGYNEQFF. CDR3 in DNA: TGCGCCAGCAGTGAGTCTAGGGGTATCGGCTACAATGAGCAGTTCTTC. The rearrangement joins TRBV10-1 to TRBJ2-1; TRBD1 might be the D (5 bases). Germline V gene data show CDR1 as WNHNN and CDR2 as SYGVQD (reference sequence). The CDR3 is 16 amino acids. V was trimmed by 0 bases and J by 3 bases, leaving 12 bases between them.

This clonotype has a handful of counts. The V gene is TRBV7-2, the J gene TRBJ1-1, with D possibly matching TRBD1 (6 bases). Germline V gives CDR1 SGHTA, CDR2 FQGNSA. The V gene lost 5 bases and the J gene lost 1 base, with 14 bases spanning the gap. This CDR3 is 15 amino acids long. As DNA, the CDR3 is TGTGCCAGCAGCCCGCCCCCCAGGGGGAACACTGAAGCTTTCTTT. Translation: CASSPPPRGNTEAFF.